This T cell receptor beta chain emerged from a study of T cell responses to AZD1222 COVID-19 vaccine. Study-wide background: Samples with a second dose at about 4 or about 12 weeks were pooled together. Findings of the study overall: Just a handful of people given AZD1222 tested seropositive at baseline. Donors were chiefly white British, with a greater number of females, and clonal diversity was perhaps underestimated.

Germline CDR1 is SGHTA and CDR2 is FQGNSA. Germline trimming cut 0 bases from V and 3 bases from J; bases unmatched to any gene: 4. CDR3 length equals 16 residues. Regarding this clone: Its antigen remains unidentified.

The assay was immunoSEQ multiplex PCR, and TCRdb's table has in-frame clones only and misses some. The table includes approximately 190,000 clones, 92% detected once. The V call is TRBV7-2, the J call TRBJ2-3, with 9 bases lining up with TRBD2. This clonotype originated in an adult in good health. The specimen comprised peripheral blood, sampled on day 0 of AZD1222 vaccination. In nucleotides, the CDR3 is TGTGCCAGCAGCTTAGCGAGCGGGGGGTTGACAGATACGCAGTATTTT. Protein product: CASSLASGGLTDTQYF.